This T cell receptor beta chain was sequenced for a study of monozygotic twins with inflammatory bowel disease. The CDR3 runs to 13 residues. Germline lookup yields CDR1 SQVTM and CDR2 ANQGSEA. Reprocessing the 5' RACE reads, TCRdb reports a single entry for every CDR3 protein and omits DNA. This sample contains approximately 420,000 distinct CDR3 sequences. This TCR derives from a human donor with ulcerative colitis or Crohn's disease, or a healthy co-twin of an affected twin (not recorded which). This sequence joins TRBV29-1 and TRBJ2-7; the TCRdb call, TRBD1, lacks DNA for checking. The specimen was blood. The CDR3 sequence is CSVEGQSAYEQYF.